The 5 T cell receptor beta chains below come from one sample, sequenced in a study of blood T cell repertoires in COVID-19. Method: immunoSEQ multiplex PCR; TCRdb's copy keeps in-frame clones and lacks some. This sample has about 210,000 clones; roughly 90% occur once, and the top ten carry under 5.5%. Sequencing was done on a sample of peripheral blood. The receptors here all came from a woman aged 40 to 55 with acute or convalescent COVID-19.

This chain connects TRBV5-1 to TRBJ1-2; no clear D. This CDR3 spans 12 amino acids. Trimming removed 5 bases from V and 8 bases from J, with 13 bases in between. Germline values: CDR1 SGHRS, CDR2 YFSETQ. CDR3 DNA: TGCGCCAGCAGTCCGACATTCGAGGGCTACACCTTC. As protein: CASSPTFEGYTF.

The chain recombines TRBV5-8 with TRBJ2-5; 9 bases are a match to TRBD1. This CDR3 is 15 amino acids long. With V trimmed by 0 bases and J by 3 bases, 3 bases remained unmatched. Per germline, CDR1 SGHTS and CDR2 YDEGEE. The CDR3 spells CASSLGTGAKETQYF. CDR3 DNA: TGTGCCAGCAGCTTGGGGACAGGGGCGAAAGAGACCCAGTACTTC.

The V call is TRBV5-5, the J call TRBJ1-3; the D gene is possibly TRBD1 (5 bases). V was trimmed by 3 bases and J by 5 bases, leaving 9 bases between them. CDR1 SGHKS and CDR2 YYEKEE come from the germline V gene (reference sequence). CDR3 length: 13 residues. CDR3 amino acids: CASSSEGRNTIYF. The CDR3 region has the DNA TGTGCCAGCAGCTCGGAGGGGAGAAACACCATATATTTT.

The V and J genes are TRBV18 and TRBJ2-1, with D maybe TRBD1 (6 bases). CDR3 length: 14 residues. Germline-derived CDR1 and CDR2 are KGHSH and LQKENI. V was pared by 1 base and J by 6 bases, with 10 bases between. The CDR3, as DNA: TGTGCCAGCTCACCACAGAGGGGGAGCAATGAGCAGTTCTTC. Amino acids: CASSPQRGSNEQFF.

This clone has just one count. The chain employs TRBV18 and TRBJ1-4; TRBD1 matches 7 bases. Per the germline V gene, CDR1 is KGHSH and CDR2 is LQKENI. Losses at the gene ends were 8 bases for V and 6 bases for J; bases not matched to a gene: 15. This CDR3 has 16 amino acids. As DNA, the CDR3 is TGTGCCAGCACGAGACTGTTACAGGGGAGTGATGAAAAACTGTTTTTT. Amino acids: CASTRLLQGSDEKLFF.